Listed below are T cell receptor beta chains from one sample, sequenced in a study of shared clonotypes between healthy human individuals. TCRdb's copy holds only in-frame clones and misses some; the assay was immunoSEQ multiplex PCR. Of about 710,000 clones listed, roughly 72% are singletons. The sequenced material came from memory CD4+ T cells sorted from blood. These TCRs come from a woman aged 25 to 39 in good health. Each CDR3 is given with its conserved first and last residue. Fields, in order: CDR3 protein, CDR3 DNA, D gene, clone size, J gene, V gene. The D gene is left open where the match is weak. Expanded clones are given a class, and other clones once, few, many or no size at all.

CASRETGGDYGYTF,TGTGCCAGCAGAGAGACAGGGGGGGACTATGGCTACACCTTC,TRBD1,NA,TRBJ1-2,TRBV28
CASSDPDRVIDEQFF,TGTGCCAGCAGTGATCCGGACAGGGTGATCGATGAGCAGTTCTTC,TRBD1,NA,TRBJ2-1,TRBV6-1
CASTPFEAQYF,TGTGCCAGCACCCCATTTGAGGCGCAGTATTTT,NA,NA,TRBJ2-3,TRBV7-9
CASIRSGQRKGYTF,TGTGCCAGCATCCGATCGGGGCAGAGGAAAGGCTACACCTTC,NA,NA,TRBJ1-2,TRBV28
CASSSRTSGTGRTDTQYF,TGTGCCAGCAGCTCGCGGACTAGCGGGACCGGACGCACAGATACGCAGTATTTT,TRBD2,few,TRBJ2-3,TRBV7-9
CASSPEGHTIYF,TGTGCCAGCTCACCGGAGGGTCACACCATATATTTT,NA,NA,TRBJ1-3,TRBV18
CASKGQTYEQYF,TGTGCCAGCAAGGGCCAAACCTACGAGCAGTACTTC,NA,NA,TRBJ2-7,TRBV2
CASSHQETQYF,TGTGCCAGCAGTCATCAAGAGACCCAGTACTTC,NA,NA,TRBJ2-5,TRBV27
CSSSLGGLQETQYF,TGCAGCTCCTCGCTGGGGGGGCTACAAGAGACCCAGTACTTC,NA,NA,TRBJ2-5,TRBV29-1
CASGRQGAEVADTQYF,TGTGCCAGCGGACGACAGGGGGCGGAGGTCGCAGATACGCAGTATTTT,TRBD1,NA,TRBJ2-3,TRBV2
CASSYDSYGYTF,TGTGCCAGCAGCTACGACAGTTATGGCTACACCTTC,NA,NA,TRBJ1-2,TRBV7-4
CASSDSTGHTDTQYF,TGTGCCAGCAGTGACTCAACGGGACACACAGATACGCAGTATTTT,NA,NA,TRBJ2-3,TRBV6-4
CASSFFLADEQYF,TGTGCCAGCAGTTTCTTTCTAGCGGACGAGCAGTACTTC,TRBD2,NA,TRBJ2-7,TRBV27
CASNRPIAAKNIQYF,TGCGCCAGCAACCGACCCATTGCCGCCAAAAACATTCAGTACTTC,NA,many,TRBJ2-4,TRBV10-1
CATSRVGTGSPDTQYF,TGTGCCACCAGCAGAGTGGGGACAGGATCACCAGATACGCAGTATTTT,TRBD1,NA,TRBJ2-3,TRBV15